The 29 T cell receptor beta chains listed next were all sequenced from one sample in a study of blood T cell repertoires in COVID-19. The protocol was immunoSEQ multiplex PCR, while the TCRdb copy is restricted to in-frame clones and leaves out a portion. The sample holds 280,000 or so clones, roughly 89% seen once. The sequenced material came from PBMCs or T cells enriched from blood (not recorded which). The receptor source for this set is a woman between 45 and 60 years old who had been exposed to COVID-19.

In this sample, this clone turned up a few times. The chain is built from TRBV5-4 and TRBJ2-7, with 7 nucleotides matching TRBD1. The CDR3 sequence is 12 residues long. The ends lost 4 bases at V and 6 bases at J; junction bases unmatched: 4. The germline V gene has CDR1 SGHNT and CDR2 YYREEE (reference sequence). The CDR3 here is CASSGAGGEQYF. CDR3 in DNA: TGTGCCAGCAGCGGTGCAGGGGGCGAGCAGTACTTC.

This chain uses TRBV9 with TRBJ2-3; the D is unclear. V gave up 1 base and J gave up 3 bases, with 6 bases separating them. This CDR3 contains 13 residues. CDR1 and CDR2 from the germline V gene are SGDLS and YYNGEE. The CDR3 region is CASSVTPTDTQYF. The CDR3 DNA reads TGTGCCAGCAGCGTAACTCCGACAGATACGCAGTATTTT.

Here the CDR3 reads CASSQGTGEPYEQYF. CDR3 bases: TGTGCCAGCAGCCAAGGGACAGGGGAGCCGTACGAGCAGTACTTC. The J gene is TRBJ2-7, the V gene TRBV3-1 (or the pseudogene TRBV3-2); 9 bases are shared with TRBD1. V lost 1 base and J lost 4; bases outside the gene matches: 5. Germline values: CDR1 LGHDT, CDR2 YNNKEL (reference sequence). The CDR3 contains 15 residues.

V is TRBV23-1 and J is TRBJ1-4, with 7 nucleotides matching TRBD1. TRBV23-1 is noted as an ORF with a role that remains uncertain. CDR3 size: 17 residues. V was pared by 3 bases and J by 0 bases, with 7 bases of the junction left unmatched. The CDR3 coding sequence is TGCGCCAGCAGTCAGGGGGGACAGAACCCAACTAATGAAAAACTGTTTTTT. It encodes CASSQGGQNPTNEKLFF.

CDR3 DNA sequence: TGTGCCAGCAGAGACAACAGGGGCACCACCTACGAGCAGTACTTC. This sequence encodes CASRDNRGTTYEQYF. The rearrangement links TRBV6-5 to TRBJ2-7; 7 nucleotides match TRBD1. Trimming cost V 6 bases and J 2 bases; bases outside gene matches: 10. CDR1 is MNHEY and CDR2 is SVGAGI in the germline V gene. The CDR3 extends over 15 amino acids.

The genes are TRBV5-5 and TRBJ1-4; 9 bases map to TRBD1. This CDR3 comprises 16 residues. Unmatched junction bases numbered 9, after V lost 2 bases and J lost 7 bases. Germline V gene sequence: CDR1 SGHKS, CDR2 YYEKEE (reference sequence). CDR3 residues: CASSLERDREREKLFF. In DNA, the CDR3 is TGTGCCAGCAGCTTAGAAAGGGACAGGGAGCGTGAAAAACTGTTTTTT.

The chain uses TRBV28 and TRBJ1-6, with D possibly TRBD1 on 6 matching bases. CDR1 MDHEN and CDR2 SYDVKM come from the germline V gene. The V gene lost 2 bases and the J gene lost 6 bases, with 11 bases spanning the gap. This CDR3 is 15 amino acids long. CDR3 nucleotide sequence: TGTGCCAGCAGTTTACCCAGGGGAACTAATTCACCCCTCCACTTT. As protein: CASSLPRGTNSPLHF.

The CDR3 region is CASSLEGLAGGRSREQFF. The DNA for the CDR3 is TGTGCCAGCAGCTTGGAGGGACTAGCGGGGGGGCGATCCCGTGAGCAGTTCTTC. The rearrangement links TRBV5-4 to TRBJ2-1, with TRBD2 identical over 16 bases. Trimming removed 0 bases from V and 9 bases from J; junction bases left unmatched: 9. The CDR3 contains 18 residues. Per germline, CDR1 SGHNT and CDR2 YYREEE (reference sequence).

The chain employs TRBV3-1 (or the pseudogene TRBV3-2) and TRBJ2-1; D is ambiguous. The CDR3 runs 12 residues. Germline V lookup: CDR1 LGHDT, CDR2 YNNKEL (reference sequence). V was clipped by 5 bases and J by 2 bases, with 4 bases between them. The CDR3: CASSTAYNEQFF. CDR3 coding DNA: TGTGCCAGCAGCACGGCCTACAATGAGCAGTTCTTC.

The DNA of the CDR3 is TGCGCCAGCAGCTCCTCGCCAGGAGGGAGAAAGCTTTCAGAGTATGAAAAACTGTTTTTT. Amino acid sequence: CASSSSPGGRKLSEYEKLFF. The J gene is TRBJ1-4, the V gene TRBV5-1; no definite D call. The CDR3 length is 20 residues. The V gene's germline CDR1 is SGHRS and CDR2 YFSETQ. Trimming pared 3 bases from V and 6 bases from J, leaving 30 bases between.

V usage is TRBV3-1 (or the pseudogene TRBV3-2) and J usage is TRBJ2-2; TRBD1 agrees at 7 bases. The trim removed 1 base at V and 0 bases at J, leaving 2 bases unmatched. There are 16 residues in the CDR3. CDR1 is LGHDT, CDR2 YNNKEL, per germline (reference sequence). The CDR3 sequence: CASSQGQGANTGELFF. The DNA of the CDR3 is TGTGCCAGCAGCCAAGGGCAGGGGGCGAACACCGGGGAGCTGTTTTTT.

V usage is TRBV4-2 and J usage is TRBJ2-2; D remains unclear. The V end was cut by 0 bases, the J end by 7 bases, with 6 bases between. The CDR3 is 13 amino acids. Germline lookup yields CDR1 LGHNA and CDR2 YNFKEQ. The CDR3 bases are TGTGCCAGCAGCCAAGAGTTAATCGGGGAGCTGTTTTTT. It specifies CASSQELIGELFF.

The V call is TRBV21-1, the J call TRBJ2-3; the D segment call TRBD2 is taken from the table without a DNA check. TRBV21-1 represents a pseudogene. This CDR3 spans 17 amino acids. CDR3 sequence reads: CASSFGTSWVGTDTQYF. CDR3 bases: TGTGCCAGCAGCTTCGGGACTAGCTGGGTCGGCACAGATACGCAGTATTTT.

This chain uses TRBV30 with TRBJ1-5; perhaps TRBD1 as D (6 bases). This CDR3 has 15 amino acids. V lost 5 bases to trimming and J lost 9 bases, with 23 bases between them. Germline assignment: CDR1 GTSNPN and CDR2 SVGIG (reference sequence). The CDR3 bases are TGTGCCTGGCGCCCGGGGGGCCTCGAATCTCGGCCCCAGCATTTT. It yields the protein CAWRPGGLESRPQHF.

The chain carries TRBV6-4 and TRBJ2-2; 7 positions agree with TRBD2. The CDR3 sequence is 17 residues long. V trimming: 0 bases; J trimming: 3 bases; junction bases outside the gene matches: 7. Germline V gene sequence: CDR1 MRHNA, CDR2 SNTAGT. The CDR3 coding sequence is TGTGCCAGCAGTGACTCGTGGACTAGGGGTGACACCGGGGAGCTGTTTTTT. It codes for CASSDSWTRGDTGELFF.

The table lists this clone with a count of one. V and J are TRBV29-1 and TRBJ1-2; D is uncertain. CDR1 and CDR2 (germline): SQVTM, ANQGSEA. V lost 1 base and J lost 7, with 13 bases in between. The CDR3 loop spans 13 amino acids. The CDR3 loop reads CSVEVGPLAGYTF. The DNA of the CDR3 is TGCAGCGTTGAAGTTGGTCCCTTAGCTGGCTACACCTTC.

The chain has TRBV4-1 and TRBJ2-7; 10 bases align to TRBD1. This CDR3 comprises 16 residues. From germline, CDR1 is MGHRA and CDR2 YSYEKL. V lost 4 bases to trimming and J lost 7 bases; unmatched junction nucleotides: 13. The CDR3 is CASSPFWRDRGYEQYF. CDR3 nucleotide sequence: TGCGCCAGCAGCCCCTTTTGGAGGGACAGGGGTTATGAGCAGTACTTC.

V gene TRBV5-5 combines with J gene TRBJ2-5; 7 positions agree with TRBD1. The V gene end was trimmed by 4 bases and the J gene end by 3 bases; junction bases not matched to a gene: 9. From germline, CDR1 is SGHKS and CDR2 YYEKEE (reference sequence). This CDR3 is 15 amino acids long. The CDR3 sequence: CASSHPGTAKETQYF. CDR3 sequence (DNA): TGTGCCAGCAGCCACCCCGGGACAGCTAAAGAGACCCAGTACTTC.

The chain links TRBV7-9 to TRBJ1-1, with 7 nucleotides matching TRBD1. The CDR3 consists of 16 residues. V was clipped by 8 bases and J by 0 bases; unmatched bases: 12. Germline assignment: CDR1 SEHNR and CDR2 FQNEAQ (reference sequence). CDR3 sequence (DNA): TGTGCCAGCTTTGCCGGGACAGAGAACATGAACACTGAAGCTTTCTTT. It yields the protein CASFAGTENMNTEAFF.

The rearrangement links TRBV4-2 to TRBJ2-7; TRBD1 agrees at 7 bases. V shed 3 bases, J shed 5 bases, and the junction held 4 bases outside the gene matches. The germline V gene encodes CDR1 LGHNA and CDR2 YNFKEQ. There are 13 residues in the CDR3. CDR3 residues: CASSHTTGNEQYF. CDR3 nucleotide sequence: TGTGCCAGCAGCCACACGACAGGGAACGAGCAGTACTTC.

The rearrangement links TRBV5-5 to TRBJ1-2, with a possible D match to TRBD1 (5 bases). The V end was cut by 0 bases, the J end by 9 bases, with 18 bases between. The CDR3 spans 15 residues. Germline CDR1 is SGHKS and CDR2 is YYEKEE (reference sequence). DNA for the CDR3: TGTGCCAGCAGCTTGGCCCAAACAGGTTCCAGGCGCTACACCTTC. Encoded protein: CASSLAQTGSRRYTF.

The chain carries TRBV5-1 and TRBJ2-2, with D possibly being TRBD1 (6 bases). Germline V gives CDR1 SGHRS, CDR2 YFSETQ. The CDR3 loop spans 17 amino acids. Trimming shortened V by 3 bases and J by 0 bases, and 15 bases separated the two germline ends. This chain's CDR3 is CASSWTHRDANTGELFF. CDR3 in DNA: TGCGCCAGCAGCTGGACCCACAGGGACGCGAACACCGGGGAGCTGTTTTTT.

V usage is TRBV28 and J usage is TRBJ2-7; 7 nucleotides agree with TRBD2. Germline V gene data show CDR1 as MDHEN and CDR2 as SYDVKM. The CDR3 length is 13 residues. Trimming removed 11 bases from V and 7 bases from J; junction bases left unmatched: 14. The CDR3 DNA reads TGTGCCCGCCCAGGTGGGGAGGGTTGGGAGCAGTACTTC. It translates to CARPGGEGWEQYF.

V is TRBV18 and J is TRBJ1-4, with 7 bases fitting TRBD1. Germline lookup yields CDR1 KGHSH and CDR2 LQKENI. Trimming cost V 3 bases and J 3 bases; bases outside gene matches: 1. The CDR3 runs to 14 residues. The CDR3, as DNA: TGTGCCAGCTCACCTGGGACAGCTAATGAAAAACTGTTTTTT. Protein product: CASSPGTANEKLFF. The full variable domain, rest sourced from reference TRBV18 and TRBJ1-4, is NAGVMQNPRHLVRRRGQEARLRCSPMKGHSHVYWYRQLPEEGLKFMVYLQKENIIDESGMPKERFSAEFPKEGPSILRIQQVVRGDSAAYFCASSPGTANEKLFFGSGTQLSVL.

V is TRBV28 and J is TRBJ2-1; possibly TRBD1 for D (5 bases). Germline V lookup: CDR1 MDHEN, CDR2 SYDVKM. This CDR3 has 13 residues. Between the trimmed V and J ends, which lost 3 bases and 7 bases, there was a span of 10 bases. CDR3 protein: CASSFTRVNEQFF. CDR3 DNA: TGTGCCAGCAGTTTCACCAGGGTTAATGAGCAGTTCTTC. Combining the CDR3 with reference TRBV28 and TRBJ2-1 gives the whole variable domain DVKVTQSSRYLVKRTGEKVFLECVQDMDHENMFWYRQDPGLGLRLIYFSYDVKMKEKGDIPEGYSVSREKKERFSLILESASTNQTSMYLCASSFTRVNEQFFGPGTRLTVL.

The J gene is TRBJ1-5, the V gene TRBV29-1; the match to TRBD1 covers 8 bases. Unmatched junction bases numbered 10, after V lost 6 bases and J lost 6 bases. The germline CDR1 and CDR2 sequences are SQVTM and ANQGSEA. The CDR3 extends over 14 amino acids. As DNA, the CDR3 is TGCAGCGTCCTGACAGGGGCTTCGGGTCAGCCCCAGCATTTT. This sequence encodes CSVLTGASGQPQHF.

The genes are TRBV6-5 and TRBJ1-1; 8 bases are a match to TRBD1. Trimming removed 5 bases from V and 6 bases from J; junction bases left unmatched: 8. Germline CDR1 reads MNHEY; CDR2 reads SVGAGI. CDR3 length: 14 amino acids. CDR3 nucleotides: TGTGCCAGCAGTAACCGGGACAGGACGTCTGAAGCTTTCTTT. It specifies CASSNRDRTSEAFF.

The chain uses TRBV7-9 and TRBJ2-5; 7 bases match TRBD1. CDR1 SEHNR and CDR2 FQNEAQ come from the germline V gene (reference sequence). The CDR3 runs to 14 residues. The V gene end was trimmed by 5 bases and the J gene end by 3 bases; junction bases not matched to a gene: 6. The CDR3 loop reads CASSEGTAKETQYF. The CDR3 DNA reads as TGTGCCAGCAGCGAGGGGACAGCTAAAGAGACCCAGTACTTC. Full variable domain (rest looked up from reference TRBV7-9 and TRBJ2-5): DTGVSQNPRHKITKRGQNVTFRCDPISEHNRLYWYRQTLGQGPEFLTYFQNEAQLEKSRLLSDRFSAERPKGSFSTLEIQRTEQGDSAMYLCASSEGTAKETQYFGPGTRLLVL.

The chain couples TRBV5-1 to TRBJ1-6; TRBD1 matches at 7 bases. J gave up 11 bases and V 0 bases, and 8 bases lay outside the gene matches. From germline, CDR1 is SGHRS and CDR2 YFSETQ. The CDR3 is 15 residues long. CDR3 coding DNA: TGCGCCAGCAGCTTGGACACAGGGGACGGTGCACCCCTCCACTTT. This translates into CASSLDTGDGAPLHF.